What follows are 16 T cell receptor beta chains derived from one specimen sequenced in a study of blood T cell repertoires in COVID-19. TCRdb's table, derived via immunoSEQ multiplex PCR, lists solely in-frame clones and lacks some. The sample records roughly 380,000 clones, approximately 89% being singletons. The sample taken for sequencing was peripheral blood. The receptors come from an older woman with COVID-19, enrolled during active disease.

J is TRBJ2-1 and V is TRBV28, with 7 bases identical to TRBD1. This CDR3 is 15 amino acids long. The V gene's germline CDR1 is MDHEN and CDR2 SYDVKM. The J segment lost 0 bases and the V segment lost 9 bases, leaving 8 bases of the junction unmatched. The CDR3 loop is CASKTGKSSYNEQFF. The DNA of the CDR3 is TGTGCCAGTAAGACAGGGAAGAGCTCCTACAATGAGCAGTTCTTC.

The chain employs TRBV9 and TRBJ2-2, with D perhaps TRBD2 (5 bases). The CDR3 is made up of 15 amino acids. Germline lookup yields CDR1 SGDLS and CDR2 YYNGEE. V was pared by 0 bases and J by 7 bases, with 13 bases between. CDR3 bases: TGTGCCAGCAGCGTAGTCGGAGGTACGGACGGGGAGCTGTTTTTT. It codes for CASSVVGGTDGELFF.

The genes are TRBV7-3 and TRBJ1-6; 10 nucleotides line up with TRBD1. With V trimmed by 5 bases and J by 7 bases, 5 bases remained unmatched. The CDR3 totals 15 residues. CDR1 SGHTA and CDR2 FQGTGA come from the germline V gene. CDR3 bases: TGTGCCAGCAGCCTCCGGGACAGGGGCAATTCACCCCTCCACTTT. Its protein is CASSLRDRGNSPLHF.

This chain uses TRBV6-5 with TRBJ1-1; no clear D gene. Germline V lookup: CDR1 MNHEY, CDR2 SVGAGI. The germline V and J ends were trimmed by 7 bases and 4 bases, with 10 bases remaining between them. This CDR3 comprises 12 residues. This chain's CDR3 is CASIVQVTEAFF. DNA of the CDR3: TGTGCCAGCATCGTCCAGGTCACTGAAGCTTTCTTT.

Details on this clone: A junction boundary mismatches the germline segment, possibly from a read error. This chain joins TRBV2 and TRBJ2-2; D uncertain. Per the germline V gene, CDR1 is SNHLY and CDR2 is FYNNEI. CDR3 length: 14 residues. CDR3 bases: TGTACCAGCTTATCAGCGTGGAACACCGGGGAGCTGTTTTTT. Its translation is CTSLSAWNTGELFF.

This chain links TRBV19 with TRBJ2-3, with 12 nucleotides matching TRBD2. Trimming cost V 4 bases and J 4 bases; bases outside gene matches: 6. The CDR3 sequence is 16 residues long. CDR1 is LNHDA, CDR2 SQIVND, per germline (reference sequence). CDR3 DNA: TGTGCCAGTAGTAGCCACGCTAGCGGGGGGGCAGATACGCAGTATTTT. Its translation is CASSSHASGGADTQYF.

This clone was detected once. The rearrangement uses TRBV11-1 and TRBJ2-3; D may be TRBD1 (6 bases). Trimming cost V 10 bases and J 4 bases, with 15 bases left between them. This CDR3 is 13 amino acids long. The germline gives CDR1 SGHAT, CDR2 FQDESV (reference sequence). CDR3 loop: CATQRGLADTQYF. In nucleotides, the CDR3 is TGTGCCACCCAGAGGGGGTTAGCAGATACGCAGTATTTT. Full variable domain (missing parts from reference TRBV11-1 and TRBJ2-3): EAEVAQSPRYKITEKSQAVAFWCDPISGHATLYWYRQILGQGPELLVQFQDESVVDDSQLPKDRFSAERLKGVDSTLKIQPAELGDSAMYLCATQRGLADTQYFGPGTRLTVL.

V is TRBV23-1 and J is TRBJ1-1; D remains ambiguous. TRBV23-1 is an ORF, with its function uncertain. The ends were cut back, 0 bases at V and 8 bases at J, with 13 bases in the middle. The length of the CDR3 is 14 residues. The CDR3 protein is CASSQSYNLTEAFF. In DNA form, the CDR3 reads TGCGCCAGCAGTCAATCTTATAACCTCACAGAAGCTTTCTTT.

The V and J genes are TRBV6-5 and TRBJ1-4; 8 nucleotides line up with TRBD1. The CDR3 length is 15 residues. V dropped 7 bases and J dropped 7; count of bases not matched to a gene: 11. Per germline, CDR1 MNHEY and CDR2 SVGAGI. CDR3 bases: TGTGCCAGCACACCCTCCCCACAGGGGGGTGAAAAACTGTTTTTT. It specifies CASTPSPQGGEKLFF.

The count of this clone is one. The chain links TRBV2 to TRBJ2-1; 9 positions agree with TRBD2. The germline gives CDR1 SNHLY, CDR2 FYNNEI. The length of the CDR3 is 15 residues. Trimming cost V 3 bases and J 5 bases; bases outside gene matches: 5. The CDR3 reads CASSDSSGVDNEQFF. The CDR3 DNA reads as TGTGCCAGCAGTGACTCTAGCGGGGTTGACAATGAGCAGTTCTTC.

The V call is TRBV24-1, the J call TRBJ1-1; no definite D call. CDR3 size: 13 residues. V gave up 0 bases and J gave up 4 bases, with 5 bases separating them. Germline-derived CDR1 and CDR2 are KGHDR and SFDVKD. The CDR3 reads CATSDLTGTEAFF. The CDR3 DNA sequence: TGTGCCACCAGTGATTTGACGGGCACTGAAGCTTTCTTT.

This chain connects TRBV7-3 to TRBJ1-1; TRBD1 matches 9 bases. The CDR3 covers 13 residues. Per germline, CDR1 SGHTA and CDR2 FQGTGA. Germline trimming cut 6 bases from V and 1 base from J; bases unmatched to any gene: 0. CDR3 nucleotide sequence: TGTGCCAGCAGACAGGGGGCGAACACTGAAGCTTTCTTT. This translates into CASRQGANTEAFF.

The V gene is TRBV3-1 (or the pseudogene TRBV3-2), the J gene TRBJ2-5; the match to TRBD1 covers 8 bases. With 0 bases clipped from V and 4 bases from J, the junction kept 1 base outside the gene matches. CDR3 length: 14 residues. Germline V lookup: CDR1 LGHDT, CDR2 YNNKEL (reference sequence). The CDR3 DNA reads TGTGCCAGCAGCCAAGACACAGGGGGAGAGACCCAGTACTTC. This encodes CASSQDTGGETQYF.

The chain has TRBV30 and TRBJ1-3; D is undetermined. Germline CDR1 and CDR2: GTSNPN and SVGIG (reference sequence). The CDR3 is 13 residues long. Between the trimmed V and J ends, which lost 4 bases and 1 base, there was a span of 8 bases. The DNA of the CDR3 is TGTGCCTGGAAGCGTCTTTCTGGAAACACCATATATTTT. The encoded protein is CAWKRLSGNTIYF.

The chain recombines TRBV5-1 with TRBJ2-5; 11 bases are shared with TRBD2. The trim removed 4 bases at V and 2 bases at J, leaving 7 bases unmatched. Germline V gene data show CDR1 as SGHRS and CDR2 as YFSETQ. The CDR3 has 16 amino acids. The CDR3 protein is CASSAGLAVAQETQYF. CDR3 coding DNA: TGCGCCAGCAGCGCGGGACTAGCGGTCGCACAAGAGACCCAGTACTTC.

The chain couples TRBV27 to TRBJ2-2, with D possibly matching TRBD2 (5 bases). This CDR3 is 14 amino acids long. The V end was cut by 0 bases, the J end by 6 bases, with 8 bases between. Germline V gene sequence: CDR1 MNHEY, CDR2 SMNVEV (reference sequence). The CDR3 DNA sequence: TGTGCCAGCAGTTTATCGAACGGGGCCGGGGAGCTGTTTTTT. Residues: CASSLSNGAGELFF.